Sequencing of this TCR beta chain was carried out in a study of cytomegalovirus exposure and HLA in healthy donors. For the study at large: A subsequent analysis stated that the 90 to 150 validation repertoires were run on the same platform as the approximately 700 first-cohort repertoires. Regarding the study as a whole: Some 150 TCR beta chains were listed as cytomegalovirus-associated. As was reported, the classifier diagnosed cytomegalovirus status with high specificity and sensitivity.

Produced via immunoSEQ multiplex PCR; TCRdb's table is partial and in-frame only. The sample includes 300,000 to 400,000 clones, approximately 88% of them seen just once. A note on this clone: Its specificity is not known.

Separate from the approximately 700-subject first cohort was the roughly 130-subject validation cohort, to which the donors belonged. V was pared by 6 bases and J by 8 bases, with 8 bases of the junction left unmatched. From germline, CDR1 is SQVTM and CDR2 ANQGSEA. The CDR3 consists of 13 residues. The sequencing input was PBMCs. The TCR was taken from a man aged 25-40 years in good health and CMV-seronegative. V gene TRBV29-1 combines with J gene TRBJ1-2, with TRBD1 matching over 11 bases. For the CDR3, the DNA is TGCAGCGTGGGTAGGGACAGGGGGGGCGGCTACACCTTC. The encoded protein is CSVGRDRGGGYTF.